The clone carrying this TCR beta chain was counted ten times or more. The target antigen is unknown. TCRdb fed the multiplex PCR reads into MiXCR, producing one record per CDR3 protein. The sample lists under 25,000 distinct CDR3 sequences, about 60% occurring once. Per germline, CDR1 MNHEY and CDR2 SVGAGI. V lost 0 bases and J 0 bases, leaving 15 bases between the germline ends. The CDR3 is 18 residues long. The data were taken from a study of breast tumors, draining lymph nodes, adjacent tissues. Whole-study results and caveats: The lymph node origin of tumor T cells was framed as consistent with a hypothesis, not demonstrated. Tumor and nontumor repertoires were significantly more similar in luminal-like than in basal-like breast cancer.

The material sequenced was breast tumor tissue. This chain joins TRBV6-5 and TRBJ1-3, with D unresolved. This receptor was obtained from a female donor with breast cancer. Some clones in this sample may be carry-over from other donors' samples. The CDR3 nucleotides read TGTGCCAGCAGTTACTCGGCAGCCTGGCTCGCCTCTGGAAACACCATATATTTT. Amino acid sequence: CASSYSAAWLASGNTIYF.